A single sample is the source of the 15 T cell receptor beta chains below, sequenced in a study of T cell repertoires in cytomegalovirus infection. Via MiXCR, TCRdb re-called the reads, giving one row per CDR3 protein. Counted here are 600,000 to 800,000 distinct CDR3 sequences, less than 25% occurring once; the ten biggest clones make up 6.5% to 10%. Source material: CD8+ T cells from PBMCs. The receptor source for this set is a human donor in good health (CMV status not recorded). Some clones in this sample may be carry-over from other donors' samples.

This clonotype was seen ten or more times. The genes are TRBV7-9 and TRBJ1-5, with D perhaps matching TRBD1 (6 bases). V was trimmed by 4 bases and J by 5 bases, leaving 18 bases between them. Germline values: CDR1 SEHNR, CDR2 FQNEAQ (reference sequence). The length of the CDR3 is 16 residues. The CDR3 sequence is CASSSGAVGPDQPQHF. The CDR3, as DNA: TGTGCCAGCAGCTCAGGGGCAGTGGGACCGGATCAGCCCCAGCATTTT.

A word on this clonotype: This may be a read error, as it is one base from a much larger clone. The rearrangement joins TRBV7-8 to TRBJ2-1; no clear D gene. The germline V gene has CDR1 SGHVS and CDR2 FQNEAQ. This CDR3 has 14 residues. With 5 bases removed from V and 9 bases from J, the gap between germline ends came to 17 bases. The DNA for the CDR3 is TGTGCCAGCAGCCACGAACCGGGCCGTGGTGAGCAGTTCTTC. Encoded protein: CASSHEPGRGEQFF.

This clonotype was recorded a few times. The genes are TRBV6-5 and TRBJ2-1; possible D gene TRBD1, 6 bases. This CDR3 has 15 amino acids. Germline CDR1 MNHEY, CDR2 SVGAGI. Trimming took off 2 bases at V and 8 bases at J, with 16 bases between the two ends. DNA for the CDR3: TGTGCCAGCAGTTACCCAGGGGAGTTGGGAGATGAGCAGTTCTTC. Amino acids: CASSYPGELGDEQFF.

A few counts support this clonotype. The CDR3 DNA reads TGCAGTGCTAGAGACTCCTTAACAGGGGAGGCAATGAACACTGAAGCTTTCTTT. This encodes CSARDSLTGEAMNTEAFF. The rearrangement links TRBV20-1 to TRBJ1-1; the match to TRBD1 covers 7 bases. The CDR3 contains 18 residues. The V gene end was trimmed by 0 bases and the J gene end by 0 bases; junction bases not matched to a gene: 13. Germline V gene lookup returns CDR1 DFQATT and CDR2 SNEGSKA (reference sequence).

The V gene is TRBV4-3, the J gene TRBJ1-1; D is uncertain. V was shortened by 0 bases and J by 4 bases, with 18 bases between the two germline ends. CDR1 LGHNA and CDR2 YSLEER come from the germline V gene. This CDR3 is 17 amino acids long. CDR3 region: CASSQELGRWGSTEAFF. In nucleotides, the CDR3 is TGCGCCAGCAGCCAAGAACTGGGGAGGTGGGGAAGCACTGAAGCTTTCTTT.

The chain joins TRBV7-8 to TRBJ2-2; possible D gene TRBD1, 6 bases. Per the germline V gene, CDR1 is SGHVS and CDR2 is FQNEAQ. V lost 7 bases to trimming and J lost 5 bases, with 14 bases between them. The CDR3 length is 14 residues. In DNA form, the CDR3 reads TGTGCCAGCACCCTAGGGGGAAGTACCGGGGAGCTGTTTTTT. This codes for CASTLGGSTGELFF.

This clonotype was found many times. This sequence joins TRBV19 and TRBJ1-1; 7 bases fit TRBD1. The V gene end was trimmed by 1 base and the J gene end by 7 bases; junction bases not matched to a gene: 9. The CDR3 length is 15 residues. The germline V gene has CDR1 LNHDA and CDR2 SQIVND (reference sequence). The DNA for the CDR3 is TGTGCCAGTAGTATAGGCCGACAGGGTTGGAATGAAGCTTTCTTT. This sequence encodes CASSIGRQGWNEAFF.

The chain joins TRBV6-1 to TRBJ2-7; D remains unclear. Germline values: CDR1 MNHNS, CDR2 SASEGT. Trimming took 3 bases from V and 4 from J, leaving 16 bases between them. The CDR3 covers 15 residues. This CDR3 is CASSDRQWDSYEQYV. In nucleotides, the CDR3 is TGTGCCAGCAGTGATCGGCAATGGGATTCTTACGAGCAGTACGTC.

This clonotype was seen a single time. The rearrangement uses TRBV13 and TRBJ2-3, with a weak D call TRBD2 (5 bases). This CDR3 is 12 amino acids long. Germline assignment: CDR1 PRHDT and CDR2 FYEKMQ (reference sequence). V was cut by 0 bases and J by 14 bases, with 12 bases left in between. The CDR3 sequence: CASSLGGGEGYF. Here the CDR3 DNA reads TGTGCCAGCAGCTTAGGCGGCGGTGAGGGGTATTTT. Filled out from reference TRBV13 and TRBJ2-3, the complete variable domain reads AAGVIQSPRHLIKEKRETATLKCYPIPRHDTVYWYQQGPGQDPQFLISFYEKMQSDKGSIPDRFSAQQFSDYHSELNMSSLELGDSALYFCASSLGGGEGYFGPGTRLTVL.

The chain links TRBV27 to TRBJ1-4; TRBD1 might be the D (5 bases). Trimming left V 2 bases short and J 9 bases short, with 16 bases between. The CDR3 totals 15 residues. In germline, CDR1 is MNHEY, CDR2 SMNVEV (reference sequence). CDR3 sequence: CASSLLWGNGQKLFF. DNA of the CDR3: TGTGCCAGCAGTTTACTATGGGGCAACGGTCAAAAACTGTTTTTT.

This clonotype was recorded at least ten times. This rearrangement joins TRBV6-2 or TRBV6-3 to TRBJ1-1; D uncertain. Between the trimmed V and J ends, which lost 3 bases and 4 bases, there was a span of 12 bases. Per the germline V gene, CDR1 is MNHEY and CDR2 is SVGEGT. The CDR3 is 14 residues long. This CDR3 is CASSYSGWGTEAFF. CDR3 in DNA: TGTGCCAGCAGTTATTCGGGTTGGGGCACTGAAGCTTTCTTT.

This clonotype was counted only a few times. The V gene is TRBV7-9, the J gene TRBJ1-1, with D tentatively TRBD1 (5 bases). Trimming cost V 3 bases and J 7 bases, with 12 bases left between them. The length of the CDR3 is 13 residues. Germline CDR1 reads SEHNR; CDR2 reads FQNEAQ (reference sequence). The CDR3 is CASSFGGGSEAFF. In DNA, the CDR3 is TGTGCCAGCAGCTTCGGGGGAGGGAGTGAAGCTTTCTTT.

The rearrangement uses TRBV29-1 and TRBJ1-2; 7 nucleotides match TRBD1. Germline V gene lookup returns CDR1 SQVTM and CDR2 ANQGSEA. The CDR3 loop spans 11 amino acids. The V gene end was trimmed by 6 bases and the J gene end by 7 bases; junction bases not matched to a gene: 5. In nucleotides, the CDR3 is TGCAGCGTGAGGGACAGAGGTGGCTACACCTTC. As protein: CSVRDRGGYTF.

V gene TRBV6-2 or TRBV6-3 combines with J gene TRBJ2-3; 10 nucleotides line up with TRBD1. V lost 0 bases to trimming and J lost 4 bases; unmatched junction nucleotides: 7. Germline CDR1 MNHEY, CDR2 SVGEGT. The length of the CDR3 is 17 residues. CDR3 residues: CASSYSEDRGLPDTQYF. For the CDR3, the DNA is TGTGCCAGCAGTTACTCAGAGGACAGGGGGTTGCCAGATACGCAGTATTTT.

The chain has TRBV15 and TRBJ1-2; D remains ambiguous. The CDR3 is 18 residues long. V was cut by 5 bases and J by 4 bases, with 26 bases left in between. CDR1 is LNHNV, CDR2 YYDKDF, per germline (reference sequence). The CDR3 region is CATSERPIYTDVLYGYTF. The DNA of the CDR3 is TGTGCCACCAGCGAACGACCCATTTACACGGATGTCCTCTATGGCTACACCTTC.